This is a list of T cell receptor beta chains from one sample in a study of blood T cell repertoires in COVID-19. Generated by immunoSEQ multiplex PCR, the TCRdb table keeps only in-frame clones and is missing some. The repertoire has 470,000 or so clones, roughly 85% of them found once; the top ten carry approximately 2.9%. Specimen: peripheral blood. These receptors originate from a human donor in a cohort sampled during active COVID-19. Both conserved end residues are part of each CDR3. Fields, in order: V gene, D gene, clone size, J gene, CDR3 DNA, CDR3 protein. D genes are given only for firm matches. A row's size may be missing; if present it is once, few, many or a size class.

TRBV6-5	-	-	TRBJ1-2	TGTGCCAGCACCCCGGCGGGGGCGCGGGGCTACACCTTC	CASTPAGARGYTF
TRBV30	-	once	TRBJ2-1	TGTGCCTGGGTTTTGGGGGCTTCATACAATGAGCAGTTCTTC	CAWVLGASYNEQFF
TRBV6-1	TRBD1	once	TRBJ2-5	TGTGCCAGCAGTGAACATCCGACAGGGGTCGGGACCCAGTACTTC	CASSEHPTGVGTQYF
TRBV30	TRBD1	-	TRBJ1-2	TGTGCCTGGAGTCCGTATAGGACAGGGGGAGAGGACACCTTC	CAWSPYRTGGEDTF
TRBV6-5	TRBD1	-	TRBJ1-5	TGTGCCAGCATCCTCGGGACAGACCTAAATCAGCCCCAGCATTTT	CASILGTDLNQPQHF
TRBV24-1	-	-	TRBJ2-3	TGTGCCACCAGTGATGAGGACAGAGATACGCAGTATTTT	CATSDEDRDTQYF
TRBV7-3	-	-	TRBJ2-3	TGTGCCAGCAGCTTCAGCGGCTCCACAGATACGCAGTATTTT	CASSFSGSTDTQYF
TRBV30	-	-	TRBJ1-5	TGTGCCTGGAGTGTGGTACGAACCGCAGGGGGCAATCAGCCCCAGCATTTT	CAWSVVRTAGGNQPQHF
TRBV15	TRBD2	-	TRBJ2-4	TGTGCCACCAGCAGAGATAAGGGAGGGATAGACATTCAGTACTTC	CATSRDKGGIDIQYF
TRBV11-2	-	-	TRBJ2-4	TGTGCCAGCAGCTGGGGCCGGACAGAAAACATTCAGTACTTC	CASSWGRTENIQYF
TRBV7-3	-	-	TRBJ2-7	TGTGCCAGCAGCTTAAACAGCGCCCCTTCCGGGAACGAGCAGTACTTC	CASSLNSAPSGNEQYF
TRBV30	-	-	TRBJ1-6	TGTGCCTGTAGAGGGACCTATAATTCACCCCTCCACTTT	CACRGTYNSPLHF
TRBV12-3/TRBV12-4	-	-	TRBJ2-2	TGTGCCAGCAGTGGGACAAGAACCGGGGAGCTGTTTTTT	CASSGTRTGELFF
TRBV7-2	-	-	TRBJ2-7	TGTGCCAGCAGCTTCCCGCAGCTAGTATACGAGCAGTACTTC	CASSFPQLVYEQYF
TRBV7-9	TRBD2	-	TRBJ2-1	TGTGCCAGCAGCTTAGTTGGTAGCGGGAGCGGGGGTTACAATGAGCAGTTCTTC	CASSLVGSGSGGYNEQFF
TRBV5-1	-	-	TRBJ2-4	TGCGCCAGCAGCTTGGGACTCGTCAAAAACATTCAGTACTTC	CASSLGLVKNIQYF
TRBV7-2	TRBD1	-	TRBJ2-3	TGTGCCAGCAGCTCCCGGTGGGACAGTCCCACAGATACGCAGTATTTT	CASSSRWDSPTDTQYF
TRBV6-2/TRBV6-3	-	once	TRBJ2-3	TGTGCCAGCAGTTACGAAGAGAAGAGCACAGATACGCAGTATTTT	CASSYEEKSTDTQYF
TRBV9	TRBD1	-	TRBJ1-3	TGTGCCAGCAGCCTCCAGGGGACAGGAGTAAACACCATATATTTT	CASSLQGTGVNTIYF
TRBV24-1	TRBD1	-	TRBJ2-3	TGTGCCACCAGTGGTTCCAGGGGGACCCCCCCAGATACGCAGTATTTT	CATSGSRGTPPDTQYF
TRBV7-2	TRBD1	-	TRBJ1-1	TGTGCCAGCAGCCTAGGGGGCGGACGATACACTGAAGCTTTCTTT	CASSLGGGRYTEAFF
TRBV11-2	-	-	TRBJ1-6	TGTGCCAGCAGCTTAGAGTCGGGGAATTCACCCCTCCACTTT	CASSLESGNSPLHF
TRBV16	-	-	TRBJ1-1	TGTGCCAGCAGCCTAGGGAGGCCGAACACTGAAGCTTTCTTT	CASSLGRPNTEAFF
TRBV21-1	-	-	TRBJ2-7	TGTGCCAGCAGCATTGACCAGGGACACCTCCGTTACGAGCAGTACTTC	CASSIDQGHLRYEQYF
TRBV12-5	TRBD1	-	TRBJ1-1	TGTGCTAGTGGTTTACAGGGGGCACTTACTGAAGCTTTCTTT	CASGLQGALTEAFF
TRBV19	-	-	TRBJ2-7	TGTGCCAGTAGTACACAGGGAACGGGAGGCTACGAGCAGTACTTC	CASSTQGTGGYEQYF
TRBV30	-	once	TRBJ1-3	TGTGCCTGGAGTGATGCGGGGCTGACTAGAAACACCATATATTTT	CAWSDAGLTRNTIYF
TRBV10-1	TRBD2	-	TRBJ2-7	TGCGCCAGCTCCGGGCTAGCGGGAGGAGGCGAGCAGTACTTC	CASSGLAGGGEQYF